What follows is one T cell receptor (beta chain) and its context. This sample stems from a study of blood T cell repertoires in COVID-19. There are 12 residues in the CDR3. Germline CDR1 and CDR2: MDHEN and SYDVKM. V was clipped by 7 bases and J by 4 bases, with 11 bases between them. Original processing notes: Estimation of nucleated cell counts relied on the amplification of reference gene primers. Produced via immunoSEQ multiplex PCR; TCRdb's table is partial and in-frame only. V and J calls plus clone size are reproduced from that table; the DNA served to infer D and trimming. The table has tens of thousands of clones, 77% seen once.

The sample consisted of peripheral blood. This receptor was taken from a woman in her sixties or seventies with acute or convalescent COVID-19. The V gene is TRBV28, the J gene TRBJ2-7; tentative D call: TRBD1 (5 bases). The CDR3 loop reads CASNEGAYEQYF. CDR3 sequence (DNA): TGTGCCAGCAATGAAGGGGCTTACGAGCAGTACTTC.